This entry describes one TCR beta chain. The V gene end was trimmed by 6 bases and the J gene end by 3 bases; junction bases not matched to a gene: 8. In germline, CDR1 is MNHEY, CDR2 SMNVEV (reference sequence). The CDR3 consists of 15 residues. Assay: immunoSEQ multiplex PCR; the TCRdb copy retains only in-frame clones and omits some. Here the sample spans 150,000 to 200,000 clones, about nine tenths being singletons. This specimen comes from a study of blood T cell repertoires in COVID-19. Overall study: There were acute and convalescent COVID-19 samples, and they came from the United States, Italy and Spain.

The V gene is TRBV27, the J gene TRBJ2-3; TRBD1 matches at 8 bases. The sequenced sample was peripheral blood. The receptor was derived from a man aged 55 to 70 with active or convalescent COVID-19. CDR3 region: CASSDRGIGTDTQYF. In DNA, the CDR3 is TGTGCCAGCAGCGACAGGGGAATCGGAACAGATACGCAGTATTTT.